The subject of this entry is one T cell receptor (beta chain). Its cognate antigen is unknown. The data were obtained in a study of cytomegalovirus exposure and HLA in healthy donors. Study observations and caveats: HLA alleles were associated with around 17,000 TCR beta sequences in a later analysis at 0.05 false discovery rate. Cytomegalovirus-associated TCR beta chains were listed, numbering 150 to 200.

PCR involved 60 Vbeta and 13 Jbeta primers. The table came from immunoSEQ multiplex PCR; TCRdb's copy has only in-frame clones and leaves some out. Of 120,000 to 150,000 clones detected, over 70% appear once; the ten largest clones hold approximately 6.9%. The source material was PBMCs. The sequence derives from a woman aged 40 to 50 in good health and CMV-seropositive.

This CDR3 reads CASSLAAGQPQHF. DNA of the CDR3: TGTGCCAGCAGCTTAGCTGCGGGCCAGCCCCAGCATTTT. This rearrangement joins TRBV7-3 to TRBJ1-5, with D unclear. Germline loops: CDR1 SGHTA, CDR2 FQGTGA. CDR3 length: 13 residues. V was shortened by 2 bases and J by 7 bases, with 9 bases between the two germline ends.